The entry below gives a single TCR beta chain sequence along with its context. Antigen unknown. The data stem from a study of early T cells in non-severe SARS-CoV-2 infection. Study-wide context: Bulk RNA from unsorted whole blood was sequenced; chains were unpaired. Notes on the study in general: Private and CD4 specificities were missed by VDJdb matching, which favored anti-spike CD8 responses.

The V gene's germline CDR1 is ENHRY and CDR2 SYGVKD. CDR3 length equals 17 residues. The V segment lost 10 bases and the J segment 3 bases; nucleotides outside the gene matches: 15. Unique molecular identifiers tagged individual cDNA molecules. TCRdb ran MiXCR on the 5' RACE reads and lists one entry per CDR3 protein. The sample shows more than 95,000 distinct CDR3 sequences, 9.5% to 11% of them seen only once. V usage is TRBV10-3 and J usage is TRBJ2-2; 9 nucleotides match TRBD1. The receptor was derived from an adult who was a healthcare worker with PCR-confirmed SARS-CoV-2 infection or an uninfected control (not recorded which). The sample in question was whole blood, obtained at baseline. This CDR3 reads CATSLRTGDIDTGELFF. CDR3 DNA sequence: TGTGCCACTTCACTTCGGACAGGGGATATAGACACCGGGGAGCTGTTTTTT.